A selection of T cell receptor beta chains follows, all from one sample in a study of control samples from healthy donors and cancer patients. Generated by immunoSEQ multiplex PCR, the TCRdb table keeps only in-frame clones and is missing some. The data show about 190,000 clones, with 85% to 95% seen just once and 1.4% to 1.5% held by the top ten. The material sequenced was blood. Receptors were obtained from a man younger than 35 in good health. CDR3s include the opening cysteine and the closing phenylalanine or tryptophan. The order of the fields is J gene, D gene, CDR3 length, V gene, clone size, CDR3 DNA, CDR3 protein. D genes are given only for firm matches. The size of a clone is reported for some rows only, either as once, few or many, or as a class for expanded clones.

J gene: TRBJ1-4
D gene: NA
CDR3 length: 14
V gene: TRBV7-9
clone size: NA
CDR3 DNA: TGTGCCAGCAGCGGAGGGGAAGCTGGCGAAAAACTGTTTTTT
CDR3 protein: CASSGGEAGEKLFF

J gene: TRBJ2-7
D gene: NA
CDR3 length: 15
V gene: TRBV3-1/TRBV3-2
clone size: NA
CDR3 DNA: TGTGCCAGCAGCCAAGGCCTGCCTAGCTCCTACGAGCAGTACTTC
CDR3 protein: CASSQGLPSSYEQYF

J gene: TRBJ2-4
D gene: NA
CDR3 length: 14
V gene: TRBV6-5
clone size: NA
CDR3 DNA: TGTGCCAGCAGCAAACGACTAGCCAAAAACATTCAGTACTTC
CDR3 protein: CASSKRLAKNIQYF

J gene: TRBJ2-1
D gene: NA
CDR3 length: 13
V gene: TRBV10-1
clone size: NA
CDR3 DNA: TGCGCCAGCAAAGGGGGACCCTACAATGAGCAGTTCTTC
CDR3 protein: CASKGGPYNEQFF

J gene: TRBJ2-4
D gene: NA
CDR3 length: 14
V gene: TRBV6-6
clone size: NA
CDR3 DNA: TGTGCCAGCACCCTAAGTGGGGGCAAAAACATTCAGTACTTC
CDR3 protein: CASTLSGGKNIQYF

J gene: TRBJ1-6
D gene: NA
CDR3 length: 14
V gene: TRBV30
clone size: NA
CDR3 DNA: TGTGCCTGGAGTGTACCAGGGTTAGGGTCACCCCTCCACTTT
CDR3 protein: CAWSVPGLGSPLHF

J gene: TRBJ1-1
D gene: TRBD1
CDR3 length: 16
V gene: TRBV5-1
clone size: few
CDR3 DNA: TGCGCCAGCACATATCAGGGGGCGCTTCCGGGCACTGAAGCTTTCTTT
CDR3 protein: CASTYQGALPGTEAFF

J gene: TRBJ2-5
D gene: NA
CDR3 length: 13
V gene: TRBV2
clone size: NA
CDR3 DNA: TGTGCCAGCACCCCGATCGGGGGAGAGACCCAGTACTTC
CDR3 protein: CASTPIGGETQYF

J gene: TRBJ2-1
D gene: TRBD1
CDR3 length: 17
V gene: TRBV5-6
clone size: NA
CDR3 DNA: TGTGCCAGCAGCCTAGGTTCAATGGGACAGGGTTACAATGAGCAGTTCTTC
CDR3 protein: CASSLGSMGQGYNEQFF

J gene: TRBJ1-4
D gene: TRBD1
CDR3 length: 16
V gene: TRBV2
clone size: NA
CDR3 DNA: TGTGCCAGCAGTGGAGTCCTACAGGGGTTGCTTGAAAAACTGTTTTTT
CDR3 protein: CASSGVLQGLLEKLFF

J gene: TRBJ2-5
D gene: NA
CDR3 length: 16
V gene: TRBV4-1
clone size: NA
CDR3 DNA: TGCGCCAGCAGCCAAGGGTTGCAGGGAGGTGAAGAGACCCAGTACTTC
CDR3 protein: CASSQGLQGGEETQYF

J gene: TRBJ2-3
D gene: NA
CDR3 length: 15
V gene: TRBV18
clone size: NA
CDR3 DNA: TGTGCCAGCGGCAATGGGGGGTTCTACACAGATACGCAGTATTTT
CDR3 protein: CASGNGGFYTDTQYF

J gene: TRBJ2-3
D gene: NA
CDR3 length: 13
V gene: TRBV19
clone size: NA
CDR3 DNA: TGTGCCTCGGGGGGCGGCAGCACAGATACGCAGTATTTT
CDR3 protein: CASGGGSTDTQYF

J gene: TRBJ2-1
D gene: NA
CDR3 length: 14
V gene: TRBV9
clone size: NA
CDR3 DNA: TGTGCCAGCAGCGTAGAGCAAGCGTCCAATGAGCAGTTCTTC
CDR3 protein: CASSVEQASNEQFF

J gene: TRBJ2-5
D gene: NA
CDR3 length: 11
V gene: TRBV10-3
clone size: NA
CDR3 DNA: TGTGCCATCAGTGAGTCGTGGACCCAGTACTTC
CDR3 protein: CAISESWTQYF

J gene: TRBJ2-5
D gene: TRBD1
CDR3 length: 13
V gene: TRBV5-4
clone size: NA
CDR3 DNA: TGTGCCAGCAGCATGGGACAGCAAGAGACCCAGTACTTC
CDR3 protein: CASSMGQQETQYF

J gene: TRBJ2-3
D gene: TRBD2
CDR3 length: 16
V gene: TRBV10-2
clone size: NA
CDR3 DNA: TGCGCCAGCAGTGAGAAACTAGCGGGGGCAACAGATACGCAGTATTTT
CDR3 protein: CASSEKLAGATDTQYF

J gene: TRBJ2-3
D gene: NA
CDR3 length: 14
V gene: TRBV4-2
clone size: NA
CDR3 DNA: TGTGCCAGCAGCCCTGGTAGGTATGGAGATACGCAGTATTTT
CDR3 protein: CASSPGRYGDTQYF

J gene: TRBJ2-2
D gene: NA
CDR3 length: 14
V gene: TRBV9
clone size: NA
CDR3 DNA: TGTGCCAGCAGCGTAGCTGGGGTCCCCGGGGAGCTGTTTTTT
CDR3 protein: CASSVAGVPGELFF

J gene: TRBJ1-6
D gene: TRBD1
CDR3 length: 16
V gene: TRBV18
clone size: NA
CDR3 DNA: TGTGCCAGCTCACGAGGGGACAGGGGGGATAATTCACCCCTCCACTTT
CDR3 protein: CASSRGDRGDNSPLHF

J gene: TRBJ2-7
D gene: TRBD2
CDR3 length: 15
V gene: TRBV7-6
clone size: NA
CDR3 DNA: TGTGCCAGCAGCCCTCGCCCGGGGGGTGGTTACGAGCAGTACTTC
CDR3 protein: CASSPRPGGGYEQYF

J gene: TRBJ2-4
D gene: NA
CDR3 length: 20
V gene: TRBV19
clone size: NA
CDR3 DNA: TGTGCCAGTAGTATTGAGGGCGGATTCGGGTTTATTGGTCCGAAAAACATTCAGTACTTC
CDR3 protein: CASSIEGGFGFIGPKNIQYF

J gene: TRBJ1-6
D gene: TRBD1
CDR3 length: 15
V gene: TRBV10-1
clone size: NA
CDR3 DNA: TGCGCCAGCAGTGGGTCTCGACAGGGGAATTCACCCCTCCACTTT
CDR3 protein: CASSGSRQGNSPLHF

J gene: TRBJ2-2
D gene: NA
CDR3 length: 16
V gene: TRBV18
clone size: NA
CDR3 DNA: TGTGCCAGCTCACCACGGGATAAAGGGAGCACCGGGGAGCTGTTTTTT
CDR3 protein: CASSPRDKGSTGELFF

J gene: TRBJ2-5
D gene: TRBD1
CDR3 length: 15
V gene: TRBV27
clone size: once
CDR3 DNA: TGTGCCAGCAGTTCCGGGACAGGGGGAGTAGAGACCCAGTACTTC
CDR3 protein: CASSSGTGGVETQYF

J gene: TRBJ2-2
D gene: TRBD2
CDR3 length: 14
V gene: TRBV30
clone size: NA
CDR3 DNA: TGTGCCTGGAACCGACTAGCGGTAACCGGGGAGCTGTTTTTT
CDR3 protein: CAWNRLAVTGELFF

J gene: TRBJ1-1
D gene: NA
CDR3 length: 16
V gene: TRBV7-9
clone size: NA
CDR3 DNA: TGTGCCAGCCCCCGAAGGTGGGGGGGGATGAACACTGAAGCTTTCTTT
CDR3 protein: CASPRRWGGMNTEAFF

J gene: TRBJ1-3
D gene: TRBD1
CDR3 length: 18
V gene: TRBV7-9
clone size: NA
CDR3 DNA: TGTGCCACCAATCAAAAGGGAGGACAGGGTCCGGCTGGAAACACCATATATTTT
CDR3 protein: CATNQKGGQGPAGNTIYF

J gene: TRBJ2-7
D gene: NA
CDR3 length: 14
V gene: TRBV4-1
clone size: NA
CDR3 DNA: TGCGCCAGCAGCCAAGTAAGGGGCTGGGACGAGCAGTACTTC
CDR3 protein: CASSQVRGWDEQYF

J gene: TRBJ1-5
D gene: TRBD1
CDR3 length: 13
V gene: TRBV6-5
clone size: NA
CDR3 DNA: TGTGCCAGCGGGGACAGGGAGAATCAGCCCCAGCATTTT
CDR3 protein: CASGDRENQPQHF

J gene: TRBJ1-5
D gene: NA
CDR3 length: 15
V gene: TRBV19
clone size: NA
CDR3 DNA: TGTGCCAGTAGCCCGGACAGCAATAGCAATCAGCCCCAGCATTTT
CDR3 protein: CASSPDSNSNQPQHF

J gene: TRBJ2-1
D gene: NA
CDR3 length: 12
V gene: TRBV29-1
clone size: NA
CDR3 DNA: TGCAGCGTTGCGAAGGGCCTGGATGGGCAGTTCTTC
CDR3 protein: CSVAKGLDGQFF

J gene: TRBJ1-1
D gene: TRBD1
CDR3 length: 14
V gene: TRBV7-8
clone size: once
CDR3 DNA: TGTGCCAGCAGCTTGACAGGGTTAAGCACTGAAGCTTTCTTT
CDR3 protein: CASSLTGLSTEAFF

J gene: TRBJ2-1
D gene: NA
CDR3 length: 15
V gene: TRBV3-1/TRBV3-2
clone size: NA
CDR3 DNA: TGTGCCAGCAGCCAAGATAGGAGCTCCTACAATGAGCAGTTCTTC
CDR3 protein: CASSQDRSSYNEQFF

J gene: TRBJ2-1
D gene: TRBD2
CDR3 length: 15
V gene: TRBV27
clone size: many
CDR3 DNA: TGTGCCAGTTCACTAGCGGGGGGGCCCGGGTATGAGCAGTTCTTC
CDR3 protein: CASSLAGGPGYEQFF

J gene: TRBJ2-7
D gene: NA
CDR3 length: 15
V gene: TRBV25-1
clone size: once
CDR3 DNA: TGTGCCAGCAGTGATCCCTTGGGGGTGACTGACGAGCAGTACTTC
CDR3 protein: CASSDPLGVTDEQYF

J gene: TRBJ1-2
D gene: NA
CDR3 length: 13
V gene: TRBV12-3/TRBV12-4
clone size: NA
CDR3 DNA: TGTGCCAGCAGTTCCTGGGGGAACTATGGCTACACCTTC
CDR3 protein: CASSSWGNYGYTF

J gene: TRBJ1-3
D gene: NA
CDR3 length: 15
V gene: TRBV21-1
clone size: NA
CDR3 DNA: TGTGCCAGCAGCAAAACAGGCTACTCTGGAAACACCATATATTTT
CDR3 protein: CASSKTGYSGNTIYF

J gene: TRBJ1-4
D gene: TRBD1
CDR3 length: 15
V gene: TRBV4-1
clone size: NA
CDR3 DNA: TGCGCCAGCAGCCAACCCCGACAGGGGTCGGGAAAACTGTTTTTT
CDR3 protein: CASSQPRQGSGKLFF

J gene: TRBJ2-2
D gene: NA
CDR3 length: 17
V gene: TRBV14
clone size: NA
CDR3 DNA: TGTGCCAGCAGCCTAAGTACTTCGGACATCTGGACCGGGGAGCTGTTTTTT
CDR3 protein: CASSLSTSDIWTGELFF

J gene: TRBJ2-1
D gene: NA
CDR3 length: 12
V gene: TRBV24-1
clone size: once
CDR3 DNA: TGTGCCACCAGTGATTTCGGGGATGAGCAGTTCTTC
CDR3 protein: CATSDFGDEQFF

J gene: TRBJ1-5
D gene: NA
CDR3 length: 13
V gene: TRBV28
clone size: NA
CDR3 DNA: TGTGCCAGCAGTAGGAGGGGAAGTCAGCCCCAGCATTTT
CDR3 protein: CASSRRGSQPQHF

J gene: TRBJ1-2
D gene: TRBD1
CDR3 length: 16
V gene: TRBV3-1/TRBV3-2
clone size: NA
CDR3 DNA: TGTGCCAGCAGCCATCACCGACAGGGGGCGTCGCATGGCTACACCTTC
CDR3 protein: CASSHHRQGASHGYTF

J gene: TRBJ2-3
D gene: TRBD1
CDR3 length: 19
V gene: TRBV5-1
clone size: NA
CDR3 DNA: TGCGCCAGCAGCTTTCGGGACAGAGGACCCTATTTTAACACAGATACGCAGTATTTT
CDR3 protein: CASSFRDRGPYFNTDTQYF

J gene: TRBJ2-2
D gene: TRBD1
CDR3 length: 16
V gene: TRBV5-1
clone size: once
CDR3 DNA: TGCGCCAGCAGCACCCGGACAGGGTCGAACACCGGGGAGCTGTTTTTT
CDR3 protein: CASSTRTGSNTGELFF